Below, 6 T cell receptor beta chains from the same sample are listed, as sequenced in a study of response to subunit inactivated influenza vaccine. TCRdb independently ran MiXCR on the RT-PCR reads; one entry per CDR3 protein. The sample has 500,000 to 750,000 distinct CDR3 sequences, approximately 14% seen once. This material consisted of PBMCs from blood, taken roughly 12 days after vaccination. All receptors come from a man aged 50 to 59 who received an inactivated influenza vaccine.

The rearrangement joins TRBV10-2 to TRBJ1-2; the D gene is possibly TRBD1 (5 bases). V was pared by 6 bases and J by 4 bases, with 18 bases between. Germline V gives CDR1 WSHSY, CDR2 SAAADI. CDR3 length: 15 residues. The CDR3, as DNA: TGCGCCAGCAGGGCCTCTGGGGCCCGTGGCTATGGCTACACCTTC. Encoded protein: CASRASGARGYGYTF.

The chain is built from TRBV28 and TRBJ2-7, with TRBD2 as a possible D gene (6 bases). The V end was cut by 6 bases, the J end by 8 bases, with 20 bases between. This CDR3 comprises 14 residues. Looked up from germline, CDR1 is MDHEN and CDR2 is SYDVKM. In DNA, the CDR3 is TGTGCCAGCAGGGGAGGTGGGACGGCCCCCCAGCAGTACTTC. This encodes CASRGGGTAPQQYF.

The chain combines TRBV29-1 with TRBJ2-7; 8 nucleotides agree with TRBD2. Trimming removed 3 bases from V and 7 bases from J; junction bases left unmatched: 5. The CDR3 spans 12 residues. CDR1 and CDR2 (germline): SQVTM, ANQGSEA. The CDR3 nucleotides read TGCAGCGTTGAGGCGGGAGGAAGAGAGCAGTACTTC. Translating it yields CSVEAGGREQYF.

This clonotype was seen a handful of times. The chain uses TRBV6-1 and TRBJ2-5; 10 bases map to TRBD2. Germline CDR1 and CDR2: MNHNS and SASEGT. Trimming took 6 bases from V and 4 from J; bases not matched to a gene: 14. The CDR3 length is 17 residues. CDR3 in amino acids: CASRPSGGIQGGETQYF. CDR3 DNA: TGTGCCAGCAGGCCTAGCGGGGGAATTCAAGGCGGAGAGACCCAGTACTTC.

The chain has TRBV28 and TRBJ2-7; D is possibly TRBD1 (5 bases). The length of the CDR3 is 12 residues. V lost 7 bases and J 2 bases, leaving 9 bases between the germline ends. From germline, CDR1 is MDHEN and CDR2 SYDVKM. CDR3 in DNA: TGTGCCAGCACGGCAGGGCCCTACGAGCAGTACTTC. It translates to CASTAGPYEQYF.

This clonotype was recorded a few times. This chain connects TRBV25-1 to TRBJ2-3; D not resolved. V was pared by 3 bases and J by 0 bases, with 4 bases between. CDR3 size: 13 residues. Germline V lookup: CDR1 MGHDK, CDR2 SYGVNS. The CDR3 region is CASSDASTDTQYF. Written as DNA, the CDR3 is TGTGCCAGCAGTGATGCGAGCACAGATACGCAGTATTTT.